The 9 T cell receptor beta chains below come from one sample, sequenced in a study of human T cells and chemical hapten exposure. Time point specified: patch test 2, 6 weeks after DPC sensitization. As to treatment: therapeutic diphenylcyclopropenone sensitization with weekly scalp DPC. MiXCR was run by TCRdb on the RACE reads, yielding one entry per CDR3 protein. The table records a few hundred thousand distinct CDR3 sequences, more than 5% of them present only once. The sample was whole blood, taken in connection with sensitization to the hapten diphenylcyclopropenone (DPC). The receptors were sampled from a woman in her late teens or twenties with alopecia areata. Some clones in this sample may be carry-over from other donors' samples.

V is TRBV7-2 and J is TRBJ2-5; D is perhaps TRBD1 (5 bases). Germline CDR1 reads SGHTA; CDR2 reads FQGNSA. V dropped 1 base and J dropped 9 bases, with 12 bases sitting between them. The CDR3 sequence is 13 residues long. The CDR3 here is CASSLEGIGAQYF. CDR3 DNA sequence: TGTGCCAGCAGCTTAGAGGGGATTGGGGCCCAGTACTTC. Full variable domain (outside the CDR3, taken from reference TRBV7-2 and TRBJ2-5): GAGVSQSPSNKVTEKGKDVELRCDPISGHTALYWYRQSLGQGLEFLIYFQGNSAPDKSGLPSDRFSAERTGGSVSTLTIQRTQQEDSAVYLCASSLEGIGAQYFGPGTRLLVL.

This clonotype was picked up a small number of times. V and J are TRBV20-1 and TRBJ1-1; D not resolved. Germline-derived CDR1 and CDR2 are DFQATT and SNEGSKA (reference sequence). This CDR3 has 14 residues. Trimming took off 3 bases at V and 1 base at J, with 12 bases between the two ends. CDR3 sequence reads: CSASLGSTNTEAFF. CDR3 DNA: TGCAGTGCTAGTTTGGGGTCTACGAACACTGAAGCTTTCTTT.

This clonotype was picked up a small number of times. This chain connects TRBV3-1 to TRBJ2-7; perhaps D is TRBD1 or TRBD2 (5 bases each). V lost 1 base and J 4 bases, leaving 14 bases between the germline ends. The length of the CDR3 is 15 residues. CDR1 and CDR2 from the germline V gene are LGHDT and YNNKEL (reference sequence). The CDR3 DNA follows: TGTGCCAGCAGCCAAGCCGGGACGCAGCCTTACGAGCAGTACTTC. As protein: CASSQAGTQPYEQYF.

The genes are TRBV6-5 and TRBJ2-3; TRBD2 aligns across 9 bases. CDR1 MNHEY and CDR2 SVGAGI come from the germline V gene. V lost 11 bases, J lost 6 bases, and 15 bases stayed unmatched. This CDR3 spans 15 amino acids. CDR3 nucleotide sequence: TGTGCCGTACGACATAGCGGGGGCCGGGCGGATACGCAGTATTTT. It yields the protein CAVRHSGGRADTQYF.

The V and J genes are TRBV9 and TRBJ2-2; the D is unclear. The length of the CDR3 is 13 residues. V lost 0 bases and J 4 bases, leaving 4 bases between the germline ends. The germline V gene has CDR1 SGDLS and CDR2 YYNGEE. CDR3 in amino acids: CASSVGLTGELFF. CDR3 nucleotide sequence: TGTGCCAGCAGCGTAGGGCTCACCGGGGAGCTGTTTTTT.

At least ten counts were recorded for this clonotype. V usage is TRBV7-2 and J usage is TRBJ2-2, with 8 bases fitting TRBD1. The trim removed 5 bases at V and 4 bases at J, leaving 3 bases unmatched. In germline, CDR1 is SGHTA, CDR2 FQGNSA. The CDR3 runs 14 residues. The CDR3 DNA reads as TGTGCCAGCAGCCCCGGGACAGGCACCGGGGAGCTGTTTTTT. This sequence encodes CASSPGTGTGELFF.

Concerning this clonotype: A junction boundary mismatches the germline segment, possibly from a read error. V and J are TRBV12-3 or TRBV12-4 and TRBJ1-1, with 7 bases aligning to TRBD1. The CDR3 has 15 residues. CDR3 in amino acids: CASSLGGRDAGEAFF. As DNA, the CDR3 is TGTGCCAGCAGCTTAGGGGGCCGGGACGCAGGAGAGGCTTTCTTT.

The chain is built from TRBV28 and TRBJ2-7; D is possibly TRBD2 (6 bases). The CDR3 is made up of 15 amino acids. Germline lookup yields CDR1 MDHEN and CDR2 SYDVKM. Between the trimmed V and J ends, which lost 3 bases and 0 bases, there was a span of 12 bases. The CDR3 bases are TGTGCCAGCAGTTTCGGTACCGGGAGCTCCTACGAGCAGTACTTC. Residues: CASSFGTGSSYEQYF.

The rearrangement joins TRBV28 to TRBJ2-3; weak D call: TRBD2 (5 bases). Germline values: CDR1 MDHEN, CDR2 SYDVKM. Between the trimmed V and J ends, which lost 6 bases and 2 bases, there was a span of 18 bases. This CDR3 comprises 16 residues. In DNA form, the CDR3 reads TGTGCCAGCAGAACGTCGGGGATAGCTCACACAGATACGCAGTATTTT. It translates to CASRTSGIAHTDTQYF. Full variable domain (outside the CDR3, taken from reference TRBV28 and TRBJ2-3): DVKVTQSSRYLVKRTGEKVFLECVQDMDHENMFWYRQDPGLGLRLIYFSYDVKMKEKGDIPEGYSVSREKKERFSLILESASTNQTSMYLCASRTSGIAHTDTQYFGPGTRLTVL.